A selection of T cell receptor beta chains follows, all from one sample in a study of blood T cell repertoires in COVID-19. The repertoire was sequenced with immunoSEQ multiplex PCR; TCRdb's copy has only in-frame clones and lacks some. The table lists roughly 110,000 clones, about 87% of them singletons. The sample comprised peripheral blood. These receptors came from a woman aged 45-59 years with acute or convalescent COVID-19. Both conserved end residues are part of each CDR3. Each record gives: CDR3 DNA, CDR3 protein, J gene, D gene, V gene. A D gene is named only where the DNA matches it firmly.

DNA: TGTGCCAGTAGTATACGGGCAGGGATAAATTCACCCCTCCACTTT; CDR3: CASSIRAGINSPLHF; J: TRBJ1-6; D: .; V: TRBV19
DNA: TGCGCCAGCAGCCAAGATTTGGGGAGAGACTCTGAAGCTTTCTTT; CDR3: CASSQDLGRDSEAFF; J: TRBJ1-1; D: .; V: TRBV4-3
DNA: TGCACCAGCAGCCAACAATCCTTCAGGGGACGAAACACCATATATTTT; CDR3: CTSSQQSFRGRNTIYF; J: TRBJ1-3; D: .; V: TRBV1
DNA: TGTGCCAGCAGCCTAACAAGCGAGGGTGGCTACACCTTC; CDR3: CASSLTSEGGYTF; J: TRBJ1-2; D: .; V: TRBV7-9
DNA: TGTGCCAGCAGGCCTAGTCCTAGCTCCTACAATGAGCAGTTCTTC; CDR3: CASRPSPSSYNEQFF; J: TRBJ2-1; D: .; V: TRBV2
DNA: TGTGCCAGCAGTTACGAACAGAGCTTCGACCCCGGCACAGATACGCAGTATTTT; CDR3: CASSYEQSFDPGTDTQYF; J: TRBJ2-3; D: .; V: TRBV6-2/TRBV6-3
DNA: TGTGCCAGCCGGCAGGGGAAGGGAAAACTGTTTTTT; CDR3: CASRQGKGKLFF; J: TRBJ1-4; D: .; V: TRBV6-5
DNA: TGTGCCTGGAGCCTCGTTTCAGGGCGGAATTCACCCCTCCACTTT; CDR3: CAWSLVSGRNSPLHF; J: TRBJ1-6; D: .; V: TRBV30
DNA: TGTGCCAGCACCAGGGGAGAGACCCAGTACTTC; CDR3: CASTRGETQYF; J: TRBJ2-5; D: .; V: TRBV28
DNA: TGTGCCAGCAGCTTACGTGCCGGGAAGTCTACCTACGAGCAGTACTTC; CDR3: CASSLRAGKSTYEQYF; J: TRBJ2-7; D: .; V: TRBV7-2
DNA: TGCGCCAGCAGCCAAGACAGTTCCTACGAGCAGTACTTC; CDR3: CASSQDSSYEQYF; J: TRBJ2-7; D: .; V: TRBV4-3
DNA: TGTGCCAGCAGCTTGGCAGCTCCGGGGAGTGAAGCTTTCTTT; CDR3: CASSLAAPGSEAFF; J: TRBJ1-1; D: .; V: TRBV5-6
DNA: TGTGCCAGCAGCGCCGGAACGACAGTCTCTGGAAACACCATATATTTT; CDR3: CASSAGTTVSGNTIYF; J: TRBJ1-3; D: .; V: TRBV9
DNA: TGTGCCAGCAGTTACGGATCCCGTGCCAGGGCGGAGACCCAGTACTTC; CDR3: CASSYGSRARAETQYF; J: TRBJ2-5; D: .; V: TRBV6-5